This T cell receptor (beta chain) was obtained from a study of T-cell reconstitution after alpha-beta-depleted transplantation in children. The CDR3 is 12 residues long. The ends were cut back, 7 bases at V and 6 bases at J, with 10 bases in the middle. As for this clonotype: This may be a read error: a much more frequent sequence differs by one nucleotide.

Preparation of the TCRbeta library used unique molecular identifiers. From the PCR reads, TCRdb called clonotypes with MiXCR, one entry per CDR3 protein. This table has more than 150,000 distinct CDR3 sequences, approximately 7% appearing once. The sample was PBMCs from the stem cell graft donor, taken from the stem cell graft. The chain couples TRBV12-3 or TRBV12-4 to TRBJ1-5; no definite D call. The TCR sequence derives from a human donor who donated a stem cell graft to a child with Wiskott-Aldrich syndrome. The CDR3 is CASNLPGQPQHF. Here the CDR3 DNA reads TGTGCCAGCAACCTACCTGGTCAGCCCCAGCATTTT.